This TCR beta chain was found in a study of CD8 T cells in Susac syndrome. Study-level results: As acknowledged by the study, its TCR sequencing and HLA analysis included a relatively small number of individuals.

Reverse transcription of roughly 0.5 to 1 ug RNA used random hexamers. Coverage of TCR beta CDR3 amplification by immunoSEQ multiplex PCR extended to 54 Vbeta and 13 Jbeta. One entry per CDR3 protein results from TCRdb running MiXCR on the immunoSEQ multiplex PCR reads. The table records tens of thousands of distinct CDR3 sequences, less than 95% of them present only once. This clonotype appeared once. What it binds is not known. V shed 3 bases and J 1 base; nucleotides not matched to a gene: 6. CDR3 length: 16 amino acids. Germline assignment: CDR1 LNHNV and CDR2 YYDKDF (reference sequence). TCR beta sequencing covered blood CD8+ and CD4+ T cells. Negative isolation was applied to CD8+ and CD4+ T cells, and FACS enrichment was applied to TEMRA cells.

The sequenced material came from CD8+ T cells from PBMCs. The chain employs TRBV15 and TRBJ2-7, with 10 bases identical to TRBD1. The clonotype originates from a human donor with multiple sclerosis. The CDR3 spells CATSSQRTGGSYEQYF. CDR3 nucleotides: TGTGCCACCAGCAGCCAGCGGACAGGGGGTTCCTACGAGCAGTACTTC.